The entry that follows covers one T cell receptor (beta chain) sequence. This sample was taken from a study of TIL therapy for anti-PD-1-resistant metastatic lung cancer. At the level of the study: Tumor harvest preceded PD-1/PD-L1 blockade, followed by nivolumab treatment.

The libraries were made with immunoSEQ v3. Sequencing depth was around 2.2 million read pairs for survey level, about 5-6.5 million for deep. Sequenced by immunoSEQ multiplex PCR; TCRdb stores in-frame clones only, minus some. The repertoire holds some 57,000 clones, with roughly 84% as singletons. Time point here: pre-treatment sample, taken before nivolumab and TIL therapy. The ends were cut back, 5 bases at V and 0 bases at J, with 10 bases in the middle. The V gene's germline CDR1 is MNHEY and CDR2 SMNVEV (reference sequence). This CDR3 is 14 amino acids long. This rearrangement joins TRBV27 to TRBJ1-1, with D uncertain. The sequencing here drew on blood, taken at baseline. The sequence was obtained from a person between 30 and 80 years old with non-small cell lung cancer. DNA of the CDR3: TGTGCCAGCAGTCCGGGCTATTTGAACACTGAAGCTTTCTTT. The encoded protein is CASSPGYLNTEAFF.